A selection of T cell receptor beta chains follows, all from one sample in a study of blood T cell repertoires in COVID-19. Produced via immunoSEQ multiplex PCR; TCRdb's table is partial and in-frame only. In the table there are about 140,000 clones, around four fifths of which are singletons. The material sequenced was PBMCs or T cells enriched from blood (not recorded which). These receptor sequences come from a woman aged 45-60 years with acute COVID-19. Both conserved end residues are part of each CDR3.

J gene | V gene | CDR3 protein
TRBJ2-7 | TRBV30 | CAWSVLGLEQYF
TRBJ1-2 | TRBV5-6 | CASSLRGSVTGYTF
TRBJ1-5 | TRBV4-1 | CASSDARGLSNQPQHF
TRBJ1-1 | TRBV4-3 | CASSQGGTGGNTEAFF
TRBJ2-7 | TRBV28 | CASSLSGGSKNEQYF
TRBJ2-5 | TRBV6-2/TRBV6-3 | CASSYSTRGLLQETQYF
TRBJ2-6 | TRBV9 | CASSVLGANVLTF
TRBJ1-6 | TRBV27 | CASSLLDSPLHF
TRBJ2-1 | TRBV7-9 | CASSFPGTRHNEQFF
TRBJ1-5 | TRBV28 | CASSLGQANHQPQHF
TRBJ1-1 | TRBV19 | CASRDRIGRTEAFF
TRBJ1-1 | TRBV15 | CATSRVRQGATEAFF
TRBJ1-2 | TRBV5-8 | CASSFLPGGYTF
TRBJ2-5 | TRBV6-5 | CASSRGQLQETQYF